The 20 T cell receptor beta chains given below trace back to one sample, sequenced in a study of T cells in Graves' hyperthyroidism and ophthalmopathy. Researchers amplified the TCR beta CDR3 regions from RNA transcripts. The TCR CDR3 first-round RT-PCR relied on the HTBI primer set. TCRdb reanalysed the multiplex PCR reads using MiXCR and keeps one entry per CDR3 protein. The table includes more than 350,000 distinct CDR3 sequences, roughly 15% detected once. The sequenced material came from blood. Source of these receptors: a woman between 55 and 75 years old with Graves' ophthalmopathy.

The table lists this clonotype with many counts. This chain links TRBV9 with TRBJ1-5; 10 bases align to TRBD1. Per germline, CDR1 SGDLS and CDR2 YYNGEE. J lost 7 bases, V lost 3 bases, and 4 bases had no gene match. The CDR3 sequence is 14 residues long. CDR3 nucleotides: TGTGCCAGCAGCGCGACAGGGGGCGACCAGCCCCAGCATTTT. Encoded protein: CASSATGGDQPQHF.

This clonotype showed up many times. The J gene is TRBJ2-3, the V gene TRBV7-2; 10 bases are a match to TRBD2. The germline V gene has CDR1 SGHTA and CDR2 FQGNSA. Trimming at V came to 6 bases and at J to 4 bases, leaving 7 bases not matched to a gene. The CDR3 has 15 residues. CDR3 loop: CASRETSGKSDTQYF. CDR3 DNA: TGTGCCAGCAGAGAAACTAGCGGGAAATCAGATACGCAGTATTTT.

In its sample, this clonotype was seen a few times. The chain has TRBV27 and TRBJ1-4; D gene uncertain. The germline gives CDR1 MNHEY, CDR2 SMNVEV (reference sequence). V was cut by 6 bases and J by 8 bases, with 16 bases left in between. This CDR3 comprises 14 residues. In DNA, the CDR3 is TGTGCCAGCAGGACAAAGGAGTTTAGGGAAAAACTGTTTTTT. Protein: CASRTKEFREKLFF.

This clonotype was observed many times. The V call is TRBV7-3, the J call TRBJ1-2; D not certain. Per germline, CDR1 SGHTA and CDR2 FQGTGA. This CDR3 is 13 amino acids long. Trimming stripped 5 bases from V and 12 bases from J, with 19 bases between. The CDR3 here is CASSPDPFGEHTF. The DNA for the CDR3 is TGTGCCAGCAGCCCTGACCCGTTTGGGGAGCACACCTTC.

This clonotype was seen ten or more times. V and J are TRBV7-9 and TRBJ2-7; TRBD1 aligns across 8 bases. This CDR3 comprises 14 residues. Germline-derived CDR1 and CDR2 are SEHNR and FQNEAQ (reference sequence). J was trimmed by 2 bases and V by 5 bases; bases with no gene match: 5. CDR3 region: CASSADRDPYEQYF. The CDR3, as DNA: TGTGCCAGCAGCGCGGACAGGGACCCCTACGAGCAGTACTTC.

This clonotype appeared many times. The chain combines TRBV7-9 with TRBJ1-1, with D unresolved. CDR3 length: 15 residues. Germline CDR1 and CDR2: SEHNR and FQNEAQ (reference sequence). V was shortened by 1 base and J by 0 bases, with 9 bases between the two germline ends. The DNA for the CDR3 is TGTGCCAGCAGCTTAGTGGGGAACATGAACACTGAAGCTTTCTTT. Its translation: CASSLVGNMNTEAFF.

Many counts were recorded for this clonotype. V gene TRBV12-3 or TRBV12-4 combines with J gene TRBJ1-1; 8 positions match TRBD1. Trimming at V came to 5 bases and at J to 1 base, leaving 6 bases not matched to a gene. The CDR3 covers 15 residues. The CDR3 loop is CASSTDRGRNTEAFF. The DNA of the CDR3 is TGTGCCAGCAGTACAGACAGGGGCCGGAACACTGAAGCTTTCTTT.

This sequence joins TRBV29-1 and TRBJ1-1; tentatively, D is TRBD1 (5 bases). CDR1 SQVTM and CDR2 ANQGSEA come from the germline V gene. The CDR3 totals 13 residues. The V end lost 7 bases, the J end lost 0 bases, and 12 bases lay between the germline ends. The CDR3 DNA is TGCAGCGCGGTCGCGGGGCTGAACACTGAAGCTTTCTTT. This gives the protein CSAVAGLNTEAFF. Complete variable domain (other parts from reference TRBV29-1 and TRBJ1-1): SAVISQKPSRDICQRGTSLTIQCQVDSQVTMMFWYRQQPGQSLTLIATANQGSEATYESGFVIDKFPISRPNLTFSTLTVSNMSPEDSSIYLCSAVAGLNTEAFFGQGTRLTVV.

This clonotype was seen repeatedly, ten times or more. The chain is built from TRBV20-1 and TRBJ2-1; the match to TRBD2 covers 10 bases. The length of the CDR3 is 15 residues. Per germline, CDR1 DFQATT and CDR2 SNEGSKA (reference sequence). Trimming at V came to 5 bases and at J to 4 bases, leaving 8 bases not matched to a gene. The DNA of the CDR3 is TGCAGTGCTTCTCCTCCTAGCGGGAGATACAATGAGCAGTTCTTC. Amino acids: CSASPPSGRYNEQFF.

This clonotype was seen a few times. The chain uses TRBV20-1 and TRBJ1-4; D is perhaps TRBD1 (5 bases). The V gene's germline CDR1 is DFQATT and CDR2 SNEGSKA (reference sequence). The CDR3 spans 16 residues. V shed 4 bases and J shed 2 bases, with 17 bases lying between them. DNA of the CDR3: TGCAGTGCTAATAATCCGGGGGACGTTACTAATGAAAAACTGTTTTTT. It specifies CSANNPGDVTNEKLFF.

In its sample, this clonotype was seen many times. The chain carries TRBV10-1 and TRBJ2-1; perhaps TRBD1 as D (8 bases). The germline V gene encodes CDR1 WNHNN and CDR2 SYGVQD (reference sequence). Trimming stripped 6 bases from V and 3 bases from J, with 21 bases between. This CDR3 contains 17 residues. The CDR3 DNA is TGCGCCAGCAGCGCGGGAACAGGGGGGGAAGGCTACAATGAGCAGTTCTTC. Residues: CASSAGTGGEGYNEQFF.

The sample holds many counts of this clonotype. The chain recombines TRBV5-1 with TRBJ2-1; 9 bases are shared with TRBD2. V was pared by 4 bases and J by 4 bases, with 9 bases of the junction left unmatched. Germline CDR1 and CDR2: SGHRS and YFSETQ. This CDR3 is built from 16 residues. The CDR3 is CASSKTSGPVYNEQFF. For the CDR3, the DNA is TGCGCCAGCAGCAAGACTAGCGGACCTGTATACAATGAGCAGTTCTTC. The full variable domain, rest sourced from reference TRBV5-1 and TRBJ2-1, is KAGVTQTPRYLIKTRGQQVTLSCSPISGHRSVSWYQQTPGQGLQFLFEYFSETQRNKGNFPGRFSGRQFSNSRSEMNVSTLELGDSALYLCASSKTSGPVYNEQFFGPGTRLTVL.

This clonotype has just a few counts. The gene calls are TRBV24-1 and TRBJ2-2, with TRBD2 matching 10 bases. J lost 7 bases, V lost 1 base, and 5 bases had no gene match. Germline assignment: CDR1 KGHDR and CDR2 SFDVKD. The CDR3 sequence is 16 residues long. CDR3 in DNA: TGTGCCACCAGTGATTTCCGGCTAGCGGGAGTCGGGGAGCTGTTTTTT. Translated, it gives CATSDFRLAGVGELFF.

There are a few counts of this clonotype. The chain uses TRBV24-1 and TRBJ2-1; D not certain. Per the germline V gene, CDR1 is KGHDR and CDR2 is SFDVKD. The CDR3 has 16 amino acids. Trimming shortened V by 0 bases and J by 7 bases, and 15 bases separated the two germline ends. Here the CDR3 reads CATSDLTGRNSNEQFF. In DNA form, the CDR3 reads TGTGCCACCAGTGATTTGACCGGTCGGAATAGTAATGAGCAGTTCTTC.

This clonotype appeared a few times. This chain connects TRBV20-1 to TRBJ2-7; D is undetermined. The germline V gene encodes CDR1 DFQATT and CDR2 SNEGSKA (reference sequence). The CDR3 runs 13 residues. Trimming stripped 5 bases from V and 3 bases from J, with 14 bases between. The CDR3 DNA sequence: TGCAGTGCTGCAATACCGGTCCTCTACGAGCAGTACTTC. Protein: CSAAIPVLYEQYF.

This rearrangement joins TRBV28 to TRBJ2-3; 14 bases map to TRBD2. The CDR3 length is 17 residues. J lost 1 base, V lost 6 bases, and 6 bases had no gene match. Germline V gene sequence: CDR1 MDHEN, CDR2 SYDVKM. The CDR3 loop reads CASSRQGLAGGTDTQYF. The CDR3 DNA sequence: TGTGCCAGCAGCAGACAGGGACTAGCGGGAGGCACAGATACGCAGTATTTT.

This clonotype was detected ten times or more. The chain joins TRBV5-6 to TRBJ2-3, with D perhaps TRBD1 (6 bases). The germline gives CDR1 SGHDT, CDR2 YYEEEE. The CDR3 has 15 amino acids. Between the trimmed V and J ends, which lost 4 bases and 2 bases, there was a span of 14 bases. CDR3 loop: CASSIYRDVTDTQYF. For the CDR3, the DNA is TGTGCCAGCAGCATCTACAGGGACGTCACAGATACGCAGTATTTT.

This clonotype has ten or more counts. The gene calls are TRBV12-3 or TRBV12-4 and TRBJ2-6, with D unclear. Trimming cost V 7 bases and J 4 bases, with 8 bases left between them. The CDR3 consists of 13 residues. The CDR3 DNA is TGTGCCAGCACCGTGGTGGGGGCCAACGTCCTGACTTTC. This translates into CASTVVGANVLTF.

This clonotype was seen repeatedly, ten times or more. This chain links TRBV30 with TRBJ2-1; no definite D call. Trimming left V 4 bases short and J 6 bases short, with 10 bases between. The CDR3 spans 12 residues. Per germline, CDR1 GTSNPN and CDR2 SVGIG (reference sequence). CDR3 coding DNA: TGTGCCTGGAACGTGAGGTTCAATGAGCAGTTCTTC. This gives the protein CAWNVRFNEQFF.

This clonotype was observed a few times. V is TRBV19 and J is TRBJ1-1; D unresolved. This CDR3 region has 15 residues. Trimming shortened V by 7 bases and J by 6 bases, and 21 bases separated the two germline ends. CDR1 and CDR2 (germline): LNHDA, SQIVND (reference sequence). CDR3: CASTLRRAVVSEAFF. The CDR3, as DNA: TGTGCCAGTACCTTGCGGAGAGCCGTGGTGTCTGAAGCTTTCTTT.